This entry lists 19 T cell receptor beta chains sequenced from one sample in a study of sequential checkpoint blockade in melanoma. Sample treatment: randomized to nivolumab then ipilimumab (arm A) or the reverse (arm B). The data were produced by immunoSEQ multiplex PCR, yet TCRdb's version contains in-frame clones alone and is incomplete. The table shows 17,000 or so clones, with nearly 80% occurring only once. The sequences come from CD8+ T cells sorted from blood (inferred from file names), collected from a patient given nivolumab and ipilimumab in sequence. These receptors came from a human donor with melanoma.

A few counts support this clone. The chain couples TRBV7-2 to TRBJ1-1; D not resolved. This CDR3 spans 13 amino acids. CDR1 and CDR2 from the germline V gene are SGHTA and FQGNSA. V dropped 9 bases and J dropped 0 bases, with 11 bases sitting between them. CDR3 nucleotide sequence: TGTGCCAGTACTAAACTTGTGAACACTGAAGCTTTCTTT. Its translation is CASTKLVNTEAFF.

The chain uses TRBV27 and TRBJ2-7, with TRBD2 matching over 11 bases. Germline loops: CDR1 MNHEY, CDR2 SMNVEV (reference sequence). V was pared by 5 bases and J by 4 bases, with 13 bases of the junction left unmatched. The CDR3 contains 17 residues. The CDR3 spells CASSRILAGGPVYEQYF. As DNA, the CDR3 is TGTGCCAGCAGTAGGATCCTAGCGGGAGGACCGGTTTACGAGCAGTACTTC.

This sequence joins TRBV30 and TRBJ2-7; D remains ambiguous. The CDR3 covers 12 residues. V lost 4 bases, J lost 4 bases, and 11 bases lay in between. Per germline, CDR1 GTSNPN and CDR2 SVGIG (reference sequence). The CDR3 coding sequence is TGTGCCTGGAAAAACTCCCCGTACGAGCAGTACTTC. This codes for CAWKNSPYEQYF.

The CDR3 here is CASSAKQGGGGNTIYF. Written as DNA, the CDR3 is TGTGCCAGCAGCGCCAAGCAGGGGGGAGGAGGAAACACCATATATTTT. The chain has TRBV7-9 and TRBJ1-3; TRBD1 matches at 7 bases. The J segment lost 4 bases and the V segment lost 5 bases, leaving 11 bases of the junction unmatched. The CDR3 extends over 16 amino acids. Germline V CDR1 and CDR2: SEHNR, FQNEAQ (reference sequence).

The chain carries TRBV29-1 and TRBJ1-1; D remains unclear. The CDR3 is 14 residues long. V lost 7 bases and J lost 0, with 15 bases in between. CDR1 is SQVTM and CDR2 is ANQGSEA in the germline V gene. CDR3 coding DNA: TGCAGCGCCGACTATGGGGTTTTGAACACTGAAGCTTTCTTT. Its translation: CSADYGVLNTEAFF.

V and J are TRBV7-9 and TRBJ2-7, with D uncertain. The CDR3 is 15 residues long. Germline V gives CDR1 SEHNR, CDR2 FQNEAQ (reference sequence). Trimming removed 5 bases from V and 0 bases from J, with 14 bases in between. The CDR3 sequence: CASSPEGAASYEQYF. The CDR3 nucleotides are TGTGCCAGCAGCCCGGAAGGAGCTGCCTCCTACGAGCAGTACTTC.

V is TRBV5-1 and J is TRBJ1-1, with TRBD1 matching over 8 bases. CDR1 is SGHRS and CDR2 is YFSETQ in the germline V gene. V lost 4 bases and J lost 1; bases outside the gene matches: 3. The CDR3 is 14 amino acids. DNA for the CDR3: TGCGCCAGCAGCCCACAGGGGGGGAACACTGAAGCTTTCTTT. Translated, it gives CASSPQGGNTEAFF. The variable domain in full, completed from reference TRBV5-1 and TRBJ1-1, reads KAGVTQTPRYLIKTRGQQVTLSCSPISGHRSVSWYQQTPGQGLQFLFEYFSETQRNKGNFPGRFSGRQFSNSRSEMNVSTLELGDSALYLCASSPQGGNTEAFFGQGTRLTVV.

This clone was seen only once. This chain links TRBV5-1 with TRBJ1-1; tentative D call: TRBD1 (6 bases). Germline assignment: CDR1 SGHRS and CDR2 YFSETQ. This CDR3 comprises 15 residues. V shed 4 bases and J shed 3 bases, with 16 bases lying between them. This CDR3 is CASSPYREGDTEAFF. Written as DNA, the CDR3 is TGCGCCAGCAGCCCATACAGGGAGGGGGACACTGAAGCTTTCTTT.

This clone was counted a single time. Other DNA sequences in the sample encode the same CDR3. V usage is TRBV4-1 and J usage is TRBJ2-1, with 8 bases fitting TRBD1. With 1 base clipped from V and 10 bases from J, the junction kept 3 bases outside the gene matches. This CDR3 spans 13 amino acids. The V gene's germline CDR1 is MGHRA and CDR2 YSYEKL. CDR3 sequence reads: CASSQGRTGEQFF. The CDR3, as DNA: TGCGCCAGCAGCCAAGGAAGGACAGGGGAGCAGTTCTTC.

The chain recombines TRBV19 with TRBJ1-1; 12 bases fit TRBD1. This CDR3 comprises 18 residues. Germline V gene sequence: CDR1 LNHDA, CDR2 SQIVND (reference sequence). J was trimmed by 0 bases and V by 5 bases; bases with no gene match: 10. In DNA form, the CDR3 reads TGTGCCAGTAGTGCTTCCGGGACAGGGGGCGGGATGAACACTGAAGCTTTCTTT. This translates into CASSASGTGGGMNTEAFF.

V is TRBV11-2 and J is TRBJ2-7; 10 bases match TRBD2. J was trimmed by 5 bases and V by 0 bases; bases with no gene match: 4. From germline, CDR1 is SGHAT and CDR2 FQNNGV. The CDR3 has 15 residues. The CDR3 DNA reads TGTGCCAGCAGCTTAGAAACTAGCGGGATCCACGAGCAGTACTTC. This encodes CASSLETSGIHEQYF.

The chain employs TRBV30 and TRBJ1-5; weak D call: TRBD1 (5 bases). CDR3 length: 13 amino acids. Germline values: CDR1 GTSNPN, CDR2 SVGIG (reference sequence). The V end lost 0 bases, the J end lost 4 bases, and 7 bases lay between the germline ends. In nucleotides, the CDR3 is TGTGCCTGGAGTGTTGGGGCTAATCAGCCCCAGCATTTT. Protein product: CAWSVGANQPQHF. Drawing the rest from reference TRBV30 and TRBJ1-5, the complete variable domain is SQTIHQWPATLVQPVGSPLSLECTVEGTSNPNLYWYRQAAGRGLQLLFYSVGIGQISSEVPQNLSASRPQDRQFILSSKKLLLSDSGFYLCAWSVGANQPQHFGDGTRLSIL.

The genes are TRBV5-6 and TRBJ1-1; 8 bases map to TRBD1. Losses at the gene ends were 4 bases for V and 4 bases for J; bases not matched to a gene: 9. The CDR3 totals 15 residues. The germline V gene has CDR1 SGHDT and CDR2 YYEEEE. CDR3 DNA sequence: TGTGCCAGCAGCAAGCCGGACAGGGAAGTCACTGAAGCTTTCTTT. It is translated as CASSKPDREVTEAFF. The full variable domain, its missing parts supplied by reference TRBV5-6 and TRBJ1-1, is DAGVTQSPTHLIKTRGQQVTLRCSPKSGHDTVSWYQQALGQGPQFIFQYYEEEERQRGNFPDRFSGHQFPNYSSELNVNALLLGDSALYLCASSKPDREVTEAFFGQGTRLTVV.

The chain is built from TRBV4-1 and TRBJ2-7, with 7 bases matching TRBD2. J lost 4 bases, V lost 2 bases, and 5 bases had no gene match. The CDR3 sequence is 14 residues long. Germline assignment: CDR1 MGHRA and CDR2 YSYEKL. The CDR3 DNA is TGCGCCAGCAGCCAACGACTAGCAGAGTACGAGCAGTACTTC. Translation: CASSQRLAEYEQYF.

The rearrangement joins TRBV7-3 to TRBJ1-1; D is perhaps TRBD1 (5 bases). CDR3 length equals 14 residues. V was cut by 5 bases and J by 2 bases, with 12 bases left in between. Germline-derived CDR1 and CDR2 are SGHTA and FQGTGA. The CDR3: CASSVSTENTEAFF. The CDR3 DNA reads TGTGCCAGCAGCGTGTCGACAGAAAACACTGAAGCTTTCTTT.

The chain joins TRBV18 to TRBJ2-7; tentatively, D is TRBD1 (6 bases). V was cut by 2 bases and J by 4 bases, with 18 bases left in between. This CDR3 has 16 amino acids. Germline CDR1 reads KGHSH; CDR2 reads LQKENI. The CDR3 protein is CASSPEKGTPAYEQYF. DNA for the CDR3: TGTGCCAGCTCACCAGAGAAAGGGACACCCGCTTACGAGCAGTACTTC.

On this clone: This specimen includes other DNA sequences encoding the same CDR3. The chain uses TRBV19 and TRBJ2-7; the D gene is possibly TRBD2 (5 bases). V was pared by 3 bases and J by 1 base, with 10 bases between. The CDR3 covers 14 residues. The germline V gene has CDR1 LNHDA and CDR2 SQIVND (reference sequence). The CDR3 DNA reads TGTGCCAGTAGTATCGGAGGCCTATCCTACGAGCAGTACTTC. Protein product: CASSIGGLSYEQYF.

The CDR3 bases are TGCGCCAGCAGCCAAAGATCCGGTGTAGCGGGGGGCCGGGTTTACGAGCAGTACTTC. This codes for CASSQRSGVAGGRVYEQYF. The rearrangement uses TRBV4-1 and TRBJ2-7, with TRBD2 matching over 10 bases. Germline-derived CDR1 and CDR2 are MGHRA and YSYEKL. The CDR3 contains 19 residues. The V and J ends lost 2 bases and 4 bases, in that order; junction bases with no gene match: 17.

The chain combines TRBV4-2 with TRBJ1-2; no firm D call. CDR1 is LGHNA and CDR2 is YNFKEQ in the germline V gene. V was shortened by 0 bases and J by 2 bases, with 13 bases between the two germline ends. The CDR3 extends over 16 amino acids. CDR3 DNA: TGTGCCAGCAGCCAAGATTGGGCAAATAAGAACTATGGCTACACCTTC. Translating it yields CASSQDWANKNYGYTF.